This T cell receptor beta chain was recorded in a study of T cells expressing NK-cell markers (dated by TCRdb to 2019 to 2021). Broadly, across the study: Three sorted T-cell subsets (CD3+CD56+NKG2C+, CD3+CD56+NKG2C- and CD3+CD56-NKG2C+) from fewer than 10 donors had their TCR beta-chain repertoires profiled. All eight donors whose samples were sequenced were randomly selected healthy volunteers, three of them men and five women. Seven of the eight sequenced donors were HCMV-seropositive and one was HCMV-seronegative. Sequencing of the libraries produced 2 x 150 bp reads on Illumina HiSeq 2000/2500, MiSeq or NextSeq.

HCMV-specific IgG was detected in serum with a commercial ELISA kit to determine HCMV serostatus. Ficoll density gradient centrifugation was used to isolate peripheral blood mononuclear cells from blood. On this clonotype: Its cognate antigen has yet to be identified.

Study-wide findings and limitations: For over five donors, the dominant CD3+CD56+NKG2C+ clonotypes were among the top 10 CD8+ clonotypes and accounted for about 1.0-7.0% of CD8+ T cells. Whether the expanded NKG2C-expressing T cell clones were specific for HCMV antigens was left unclear. Those dominant clonotypes were again the most abundant among CD3+CD56-NKG2C+ cells in a few donors, at about 28.3-65%.

The sequencer listed for this sample is Illumina HiSeq 2000. 5'RACE template switching, by which a universal primer site and unique molecular identifiers were added, was used to make TCR beta cDNA libraries. Synthesis of cDNA was primed from the TCR beta constant segment and was followed by two consecutive PCR amplification steps. Per the authors' processing: Reads were demultiplexed and grouped by UMI with MIGEC, and clonotypes were assembled and quantified with MiTCR. To exclude erroneous sequences, any TCR cDNA sequence not supported by at least two reads was discarded. Downstream repertoire analysis used the tcR package, and clonotypes were matched across fractions by CDR3 nucleotide sequence plus V segment. VDJmatch was used to annotate antigen specificity against VDJdb, with one amino acid substitution allowed in CDR3. TCRdb reprocessed the reads, so every CDR3 protein sequence counts as one entry and DNA is not shown. For this entry, the V and J calls and clone size follow TCRdb and not the study's own pipeline. The sample has approximately 550,000 distinct CDR3 sequences on record. 3% to 4.5% of the sample is taken by the ten largest.

Reading from cysteine to phenylalanine, the CDR3 counts 13 amino acids. The protein alone is recorded here. CDR1 SQVTM and CDR2 ANQGSEA were looked up in the germline V gene. The receptor was isolated from a man between 18 and 35 years old in good health. Donor details come from another sample of the same person, matched by shared clones. The V and J genes are TRBV29-1 and TRBJ2-2; the D call of TRBD2 rests on TCRdb alone, since no DNA is present to check it. The sample was blood T cells: a sorted CD56 or NKG2C T cell subset, CD4+ or CD8+ T cells, or bulk PBMC T cells (not recorded which). This receptor carries the CDR3 CSELAGRVGELFF.